The clone carrying this T cell receptor (beta chain) was detected many times. The antigen is unknown. TCRdb analysed the 5' RACE reads with MiXCR anew, one entry per CDR3 protein. Of about 56,000 distinct CDR3 sequences in the sample, roughly 8% were seen once. The CDR3 is 14 residues long. CDR1 is LGHDT, CDR2 YNNKEL, per germline (reference sequence). V lost 3 bases to trimming and J lost 7 bases, with 10 bases between them. This sample was included in a study of spatial heterogeneity in lung cancer. Time point denoted: sample taken at primary tumor resection. From tumor, nontumor lung or frozen PBMC, whole RNA was taken unsorted for sequencing. There were approximately 69 donors, all of them untreated patients with early-stage non-small cell lung cancer. Study-level points and caveats: Ubiquitous expanded tumor TCRs were observed in blood more at resection than follow-up.

The rearrangement links TRBV3-1 to TRBJ1-6, with TRBD1 as a possible D gene (5 bases). The receptor was derived from a female donor with early-stage non-small cell lung cancer. The sequenced sample was PBMCs, obtained at surgery. The CDR3 spells CASSQGRSNSPLHF. The CDR3 nucleotides are TGTGCCAGCAGCCAGGGACGGAGCAATTCACCCCTCCACTTT.